The rows below give T cell receptor beta chains drawn from one sample of a study of blood T cell repertoires in COVID-19. TCRdb's copy holds only in-frame clones and misses some; the assay was immunoSEQ multiplex PCR. This table has some 1,400 clones, approximately 94% appearing once. The sequencing input was peripheral blood. The receptors stem from a human donor in a cohort sampled during active COVID-19. CDR3s include the opening cysteine and the closing phenylalanine or tryptophan.

len	v_gene	j_gene	CDR3aa
16	TRBV2	TRBJ2-1	CASSADPGQGMNEQFF
16	TRBV4-1	TRBJ2-5	CASSHTTSGGRETQYF
13	TRBV7-2	TRBJ1-1	CASSPRLEAEAFF
12	TRBV28	TRBJ2-7	CASSLAVHEQYF
15	TRBV5-6	TRBJ2-7	CASSSPSGSGYEQYF
16	TRBV20-1	TRBJ2-3	CSASSPQTGYTDTQYF
16	TRBV11-2	TRBJ1-3	CASSLRQRDSGNTIYF
15	TRBV4-3	TRBJ1-3	CASSQEAGSGNTIYF
18	TRBV4-1	TRBJ2-1	CASSQVLADRGPYNEQFF
16	TRBV7-9	TRBJ2-2	CASSLAGQTNTGELFF
14	TRBV7-2	TRBJ1-2	CASSLAGRGLGYTF
15	TRBV3-1/TRBV3-2	TRBJ1-2	CASSLRQVSDYGYTF
15	TRBV3-1/TRBV3-2	TRBJ2-7	CASSAGTTSSYEQYF
18	TRBV18	TRBJ1-5	CASSPYGQGASGNQPQHF
14	TRBV3-1/TRBV3-2	TRBJ1-4	CASSEQGGREKLFF
15	TRBV2	TRBJ2-7	CASSGVGLPTYEQYF
15	TRBV6-5	TRBJ1-1	CASSYGQQLNTEAFF
14	TRBV30	TRBJ2-7	CAWSVRDRAHEQYF